The rows below give T cell receptor beta chains drawn from one sample of a study of blood T cell repertoires in COVID-19. This table comes from immunoSEQ multiplex PCR, and its TCRdb copy is limited to in-frame clones, with some not included. The data show approximately 500,000 clones, with 89% seen just once and about 1% held by the top ten. Input material: peripheral blood. These receptors came from a man in his late teens or twenties with COVID-19, enrolled during active disease. The CDR3 runs from the conserved cysteine through the conserved F or W. A D gene is named only where the DNA matches it firmly. Clone size, where shown, is once, few, many, or a class for clones that have expanded.

CDR3 DNA,CDR3 protein,clone size,V gene,J gene,D gene
TGTGCCAGCAGGGACAGGGCGATCGGCGAGCAGTACTTC,CASRDRAIGEQYF,.,TRBV2,TRBJ2-7,TRBD1
TGTGCCAGCAGCAACAGGGGCGAGCTTACCTACGAGCAGTACTTC,CASSNRGELTYEQYF,.,TRBV13,TRBJ2-7,TRBD1
TGTGCCAGCAGTCACTCCGAGCGGGAGACCCAGTACTTC,CASSHSERETQYF,.,TRBV3-1/TRBV3-2,TRBJ2-5,.
TGTGCCAGCAGGGGGGACAGGGGAGGGTACAATGAGCAGTTCTTC,CASRGDRGGYNEQFF,.,TRBV6-5,TRBJ2-1,TRBD1
TGTGCCAGTAGTCCTAGGGAAGGGGTCTCCGAGCAGTACTTC,CASSPREGVSEQYF,.,TRBV19,TRBJ2-7,.
TGTGCCAGCAGGTCCTCAGGGTACGGTGGCTACACCTTC,CASRSSGYGGYTF,.,TRBV6-5,TRBJ1-2,.
TGTGCCAGCAGCCCTACAGGGAGTTTAACCGGGGAGCTGTTTTTT,CASSPTGSLTGELFF,few,TRBV7-9,TRBJ2-2,.
TGCGCCAGCAGCTGGGGGACTAGCGGAACCTACGAGCAGTACTTC,CASSWGTSGTYEQYF,.,TRBV5-1,TRBJ2-7,TRBD2
TGCGCCAGCAGCCAACTGCCAACTAGCGGGGGGGCCGGTCCAGATACGCAGTATTTT,CASSQLPTSGGAGPDTQYF,.,TRBV4-1,TRBJ2-3,TRBD2
TGTGCCAGCAGCTCGGGAGAAGGGGACACTGAAGCTTTCTTT,CASSSGEGDTEAFF,.,TRBV11-3,TRBJ1-1,.
TGTGCCAGCAGACAAAAGGCGGGGGAGGGCACTGAAGCTTTCTTT,CASRQKAGEGTEAFF,once,TRBV5-5,TRBJ1-1,.